A single TCR beta chain is shown here with its context. With 1 base clipped from V and 5 bases from J, the junction kept 3 bases outside the gene matches. This CDR3 region has 15 residues. Looked up from germline, CDR1 is SGHTA and CDR2 is FQGTGA. The sample belongs to a study of preoperative IRX-2 immunotherapy in early breast cancer. The treatment was: preoperative locoregional IRX-2 cytokine immunotherapy. Patients received preoperative, locoregional IRX-2 cytokine immunotherapy in a phase Ib study. Measured with immunoSEQ multiplex PCR; TCRdb has only the in-frame clones, and not every one. The top ten clones hold 16% of a sample with 24,000 or so clones, approximately 96% of them seen once.

This TCR was recovered from a human donor with breast cancer. The sequences come from tumor tissue, collected after IRX-2 immunotherapy. This sequence joins TRBV7-3 and TRBJ2-1; TRBD2 aligns across 9 bases. CDR3 protein: CASSLMASGNNEQFF. The CDR3 nucleotides read TGTGCCAGCAGCTTAATGGCTAGCGGGAACAATGAGCAGTTCTTC.